These T cell receptor beta chains were read from a single sample in a study of blood T cells in healthy people across ages. TCRdb re-derived calls from the 5' RACE reads in MiXCR, one entry per CDR3 protein. The table records about 720,000 distinct CDR3 sequences, 20% to 25% of them present only once. This same sample was also taken into another study, of T cells of mothers and their children.

The sequencing input was blood. Source of these receptors: a boy aged 10-17 years in good health. Both conserved end residues are part of each CDR3. The order of the fields is D gene, V gene, J gene, clone size, CDR3 protein, CDR3 DNA. The D gene is left open where the match is weak. Clone size, where shown, is once, few, many, or a class for clones that have expanded.

d_call: -
v_call: TRBV7-6
j_call: TRBJ2-6
clone_size: many
cdr3_aa: CASSQEMSGANVLTF
cdr3_nt: TGTGCCAGCAGCCAGGAAATGTCTGGGGCCAACGTCCTGACTTTC

d_call: -
v_call: TRBV29-1
j_call: TRBJ1-4
clone_size: once
cdr3_aa: CSVLGGAGEKLFF
cdr3_nt: TGCAGCGTTCTTGGGGGGGCCGGTGAAAAACTGTTTTTT

d_call: -
v_call: TRBV11-2
j_call: TRBJ1-5
clone_size: -
cdr3_aa: CASSLWGLSGQLGGRNQPQHF
cdr3_nt: TGTGCCAGCAGCCTCTGGGGGTTAAGCGGACAGCTAGGGGGACGTAATCAGCCCCAGCATTTT

d_call: TRBD1
v_call: TRBV24-1
j_call: TRBJ2-7
clone_size: -
cdr3_aa: CATSSTGKDYEQYF
cdr3_nt: TGTGCCACCAGTTCGACAGGGAAAGACTACGAGCAGTACTTC

d_call: -
v_call: TRBV20-1
j_call: TRBJ2-1
clone_size: many
cdr3_aa: CSAHYNEQFF
cdr3_nt: TGCAGTGCGCACTACAATGAGCAGTTCTTC

d_call: TRBD1
v_call: TRBV6-5
j_call: TRBJ1-6
clone_size: -
cdr3_aa: CASSYGGGGSPFHF
cdr3_nt: TGTGCCAGCAGTTACGGAGGGGGCGGTTCACCCTTCCACTTT

d_call: -
v_call: TRBV6-2/TRBV6-3
j_call: TRBJ2-6
clone_size: -
cdr3_aa: CASSYAPNVLTF
cdr3_nt: TGTGCCAGCAGTTACGCCCCCAACGTCCTGACTTTC

d_call: TRBD2
v_call: TRBV28
j_call: TRBJ2-2
clone_size: -
cdr3_aa: CASTLGSGGRNTGELFF
cdr3_nt: TGTGCCAGCACCCTGGGGTCGGGGGGAAGGAACACCGGGGAGCTGTTTTTT

d_call: -
v_call: TRBV20-1
j_call: TRBJ2-2
clone_size: -
cdr3_aa: CSARPGVLNTGELFF
cdr3_nt: TGCAGTGCTAGGCCAGGGGTCCTGAACACCGGGGAGCTGTTTTTT

d_call: -
v_call: TRBV7-9
j_call: TRBJ2-5
clone_size: few
cdr3_aa: CASSLYPQGGEETQYF
cdr3_nt: TGTGCCAGCAGCTTATATCCCCAGGGGGGAGAAGAGACCCAGTACTTC

d_call: -
v_call: TRBV28
j_call: TRBJ2-3
clone_size: few
cdr3_aa: CASATDTQYF
cdr3_nt: TGTGCCAGCGCGACAGATACGCAGTATTTT

d_call: -
v_call: TRBV7-2
j_call: TRBJ1-4
clone_size: -
cdr3_aa: CASSEQTRSNEKLFF
cdr3_nt: TGTGCCAGCAGCGAGCAGACACGGAGTAATGAAAAACTGTTTTTT

d_call: -
v_call: TRBV7-9
j_call: TRBJ1-2
clone_size: -
cdr3_aa: CASGAEGLFYGYTF
cdr3_nt: TGTGCCAGCGGCGCGGAGGGGCTCTTCTATGGCTACACCTTC

d_call: TRBD2
v_call: TRBV7-2
j_call: TRBJ2-3
clone_size: -
cdr3_aa: CASSLNSGVGTDTQYF
cdr3_nt: TGTGCCAGCAGCCTTAATAGCGGGGTAGGCACAGATACGCAGTATTTT

d_call: -
v_call: TRBV29-1
j_call: TRBJ2-6
clone_size: few
cdr3_aa: CSVHRSGANVLTF
cdr3_nt: TGCAGCGTTCATCGCTCGGGGGCCAACGTCCTGACTTTC

d_call: -
v_call: TRBV7-2
j_call: TRBJ2-7
clone_size: few
cdr3_aa: CASSLGWETSYEQYF
cdr3_nt: TGTGCCAGCAGCTTAGGCTGGGAAACTTCCTACGAGCAGTACTTC

d_call: TRBD2
v_call: TRBV4-2
j_call: TRBJ2-2
clone_size: -
cdr3_aa: CASSQVELAGGQMELFF
cdr3_nt: TGTGCCAGCAGCCAAGTAGAACTAGCGGGAGGACAAATGGAGCTGTTTTTT

d_call: -
v_call: TRBV6-6
j_call: TRBJ1-2
clone_size: -
cdr3_aa: CATLAGLGGYTF
cdr3_nt: TGTGCCACCCTTGCGGGGCTCGGTGGCTACACCTTC

d_call: -
v_call: TRBV18
j_call: TRBJ1-5
clone_size: -
cdr3_aa: CASSPFQGPQPQHF
cdr3_nt: TGTGCCAGCTCACCATTCCAGGGCCCTCAGCCCCAGCATTTT

d_call: -
v_call: TRBV28
j_call: TRBJ2-3
clone_size: -
cdr3_aa: CASHGLKVPDTQYF
cdr3_nt: TGTGCCAGCCATGGGCTGAAGGTACCAGATACGCAGTATTTT

d_call: -
v_call: TRBV20-1
j_call: TRBJ2-5
clone_size: -
cdr3_aa: CSARDLWDDGETQYF
cdr3_nt: TGCAGTGCTAGAGATCTGTGGGATGACGGGGAGACCCAGTACTTC

d_call: TRBD2
v_call: TRBV14
j_call: TRBJ2-1
clone_size: -
cdr3_aa: CASSPTPWREVSYNEQFF
cdr3_nt: TGTGCCAGCAGCCCCACCCCGTGGCGGGAGGTGTCCTACAATGAGCAGTTCTTC

d_call: TRBD1
v_call: TRBV12-3/TRBV12-4
j_call: TRBJ1-2
clone_size: few
cdr3_aa: CASSFNPGTGGYGYTF
cdr3_nt: TGTGCCAGCAGTTTCAACCCCGGGACAGGGGGGTATGGCTACACCTTC

d_call: TRBD2
v_call: TRBV19
j_call: TRBJ2-1
clone_size: -
cdr3_aa: CASSHTSGSYNEQFF
cdr3_nt: TGTGCCAGTAGTCATACTAGCGGGAGCTACAATGAGCAGTTCTTC

d_call: -
v_call: TRBV28
j_call: TRBJ2-4
clone_size: few
cdr3_aa: CASSKNIQYF
cdr3_nt: TGTGCCAGCAGTAAGAACATTCAGTACTTC

d_call: -
v_call: TRBV7-6
j_call: TRBJ2-3
clone_size: -
cdr3_aa: CASSLAAQTPIGDTQYF
cdr3_nt: TGTGCCAGCAGCTTAGCCGCCCAAACACCGATCGGCGATACGCAGTATTTT

d_call: -
v_call: TRBV21-1
j_call: TRBJ2-7
clone_size: -
cdr3_aa: CASSKVGSLYEQYF
cdr3_nt: TGTGCCAGCAGCAAAGTCGGGTCCCTCTACGAGCAGTACTTC

d_call: -
v_call: TRBV12-3/TRBV12-4
j_call: TRBJ2-2
clone_size: -
cdr3_aa: CASRGLTGASPGELFF
cdr3_nt: TGTGCCAGCAGGGGCCTAACGGGGGCCTCGCCCGGGGAGCTGTTTTTT

d_call: TRBD1
v_call: TRBV28
j_call: TRBJ1-2
clone_size: -
cdr3_aa: CASSSTGGANGYTF
cdr3_nt: TGTGCCAGCAGTTCCACAGGGGGCGCGAATGGCTACACCTTC

d_call: -
v_call: TRBV6-6
j_call: TRBJ2-1
clone_size: few
cdr3_aa: CASRSEDWYNEQFF
cdr3_nt: TGTGCCAGCAGATCCGAGGACTGGTACAATGAGCAGTTCTTC

d_call: -
v_call: TRBV7-6
j_call: TRBJ1-1
clone_size: -
cdr3_aa: CASSPQQGRAEAFF
cdr3_nt: TGTGCCAGCAGCCCCCAACAGGGCCGCGCTGAAGCTTTCTTT

d_call: TRBD2
v_call: TRBV3-1
j_call: TRBJ2-2
clone_size: -
cdr3_aa: CASSPVSARGYTNTGELFF
cdr3_nt: TGTGCCAGCAGCCCCGTCTCGGCGCGGGGGTATACGAACACCGGGGAGCTGTTTTTT

d_call: TRBD2
v_call: TRBV9
j_call: TRBJ2-1
clone_size: -
cdr3_aa: CASSLGTKGKNEQFF
cdr3_nt: TGTGCCAGCAGCTTGGGGACTAAGGGCAAGAATGAGCAGTTCTTC

d_call: -
v_call: TRBV20-1
j_call: TRBJ2-5
clone_size: -
cdr3_aa: CSASQWLGKETQYF
cdr3_nt: TGCAGTGCTAGTCAGTGGTTGGGGAAAGAGACCCAGTACTTC

d_call: TRBD1
v_call: TRBV5-1
j_call: TRBJ2-4
clone_size: few
cdr3_aa: CASSLLGGNIQYF
cdr3_nt: TGCGCCAGCAGCTTGTTAGGGGGCAACATTCAGTACTTC

d_call: TRBD1
v_call: TRBV6-2/TRBV6-3
j_call: TRBJ1-5
clone_size: -
cdr3_aa: CASSPQGKYQPQHF
cdr3_nt: TGTGCCAGCAGTCCACAGGGGAAATATCAGCCCCAGCATTTT

d_call: TRBD1
v_call: TRBV25-1
j_call: TRBJ2-7
clone_size: -
cdr3_aa: CASSPAGTGGSEQYF
cdr3_nt: TGTGCCAGCAGCCCCGCCGGGACAGGGGGTAGCGAGCAGTACTTC

d_call: -
v_call: TRBV7-9
j_call: TRBJ1-1
clone_size: -
cdr3_aa: CASTYVLGLEANTQAFF
cdr3_nt: TGTGCCAGCACTTACGTTCTGGGGCTCGAGGCTAACACTCAAGCTTTCTTT

d_call: TRBD2
v_call: TRBV15
j_call: TRBJ2-3
clone_size: few
cdr3_aa: CATSRAYGTSGRGTDTQYF
cdr3_nt: TGTGCCACCAGCAGGGCCTACGGGACTAGCGGGAGAGGGACAGATACGCAGTATTTT

d_call: -
v_call: TRBV7-6
j_call: TRBJ1-2
clone_size: -
cdr3_aa: CASSLGVAGSVYGYTF
cdr3_nt: TGTGCCAGCAGCTTAGGGGTGGCAGGGTCTGTCTATGGCTACACCTTC

d_call: -
v_call: TRBV27
j_call: TRBJ2-3
clone_size: -
cdr3_aa: CASSLSTATDTQYF
cdr3_nt: TGTGCCAGCAGTTTATCGACGGCGACAGATACGCAGTATTTT

d_call: TRBD2
v_call: TRBV27
j_call: TRBJ2-1
clone_size: few
cdr3_aa: CASSLAGVGNEQFF
cdr3_nt: TGTGCCAGCAGTTTAGCGGGAGTGGGGAATGAGCAGTTCTTC

d_call: TRBD1
v_call: TRBV20-1
j_call: TRBJ1-6
clone_size: few
cdr3_aa: CSARGNHGTGGTPLHF
cdr3_nt: TGCAGTGCTAGAGGGAATCACGGGACAGGGGGCACACCCCTCCACTTT

d_call: -
v_call: TRBV9
j_call: TRBJ1-3
clone_size: few
cdr3_aa: CASSPQTSGNTIYF
cdr3_nt: TGTGCCAGCAGCCCCCAAACCTCTGGAAACACCATATATTTT

d_call: TRBD1
v_call: TRBV5-1
j_call: TRBJ2-5
clone_size: few
cdr3_aa: CASSGEQGLGIQETQYF
cdr3_nt: TGCGCCAGCAGCGGGGAACAGGGGCTCGGAATACAAGAGACCCAGTACTTC

d_call: -
v_call: TRBV4-3
j_call: TRBJ1-6
clone_size: few
cdr3_aa: CASSQEGIEGSPLHF
cdr3_nt: TGCGCCAGCAGCCAAGAGGGGATAGAGGGCTCACCCCTCCACTTT

d_call: -
v_call: TRBV7-9
j_call: TRBJ2-7
clone_size: few
cdr3_aa: CASSLQASYEQYF
cdr3_nt: TGTGCCAGCAGCCTACAGGCTTCGTACGAGCAGTACTTC

d_call: -
v_call: TRBV21-1
j_call: TRBJ1-6
clone_size: -
cdr3_aa: CASSKARQPPVNSPLHF
cdr3_nt: TGTGCCAGCAGCAAAGCTAGACAGCCCCCGGTTAATTCACCCCTCCACTTT

d_call: -
v_call: TRBV14
j_call: TRBJ1-1
clone_size: -
cdr3_aa: CASSQDRRGQAFF
cdr3_nt: TGTGCCAGCAGCCAAGACAGACGGGGCCAAGCTTTCTTT

d_call: -
v_call: TRBV7-9
j_call: TRBJ2-4
clone_size: few
cdr3_aa: CASSSLGVVQYF
cdr3_nt: TGTGCCAGCAGCTCCCTGGGGGTAGTTCAGTACTTC

d_call: -
v_call: TRBV7-9
j_call: TRBJ2-1
clone_size: many
cdr3_aa: CASSLRDGYEQFF
cdr3_nt: TGTGCCAGCAGCCTCCGGGACGGCTATGAGCAGTTCTTC

d_call: TRBD2
v_call: TRBV11-2
j_call: TRBJ2-1
clone_size: few
cdr3_aa: CASSLGRGGLGNEQFF
cdr3_nt: TGTGCCAGCAGCTTAGGCCGGGGGGGCCTGGGCAATGAGCAGTTCTTC

d_call: -
v_call: TRBV7-2
j_call: TRBJ2-1
clone_size: -
cdr3_aa: CASSLAQGYNEQFF
cdr3_nt: TGTGCCAGCAGCTTAGCGCAGGGTTACAATGAGCAGTTCTTC

d_call: -
v_call: TRBV7-3
j_call: TRBJ2-5
clone_size: few
cdr3_aa: CASSLLTLGSPGETQYF
cdr3_nt: TGTGCCAGCAGCTTATTGACTCTCGGATCTCCGGGGGAGACCCAGTACTTC

d_call: -
v_call: TRBV14
j_call: TRBJ2-4
clone_size: once
cdr3_aa: CASSQGPWGENIQYF
cdr3_nt: TGTGCCAGCAGCCAGGGCCCGTGGGGTGAGAACATTCAGTACTTC

d_call: TRBD1
v_call: TRBV7-2
j_call: TRBJ2-1
clone_size: -
cdr3_aa: CASSQSGQGYNEQFF
cdr3_nt: TGTGCCAGCAGCCAATCAGGACAGGGTTACAATGAGCAGTTCTTC

d_call: -
v_call: TRBV7-2
j_call: TRBJ2-7
clone_size: -
cdr3_aa: CASSSGISQQYF
cdr3_nt: TGTGCCAGCAGCTCCGGAATCTCTCAGCAGTACTTC

d_call: TRBD2
v_call: TRBV27
j_call: TRBJ2-7
clone_size: few
cdr3_aa: CASSFLPPSGNEQYF
cdr3_nt: TGTGCCAGCAGTTTCCTCCCCCCTAGCGGGAACGAGCAGTACTTC